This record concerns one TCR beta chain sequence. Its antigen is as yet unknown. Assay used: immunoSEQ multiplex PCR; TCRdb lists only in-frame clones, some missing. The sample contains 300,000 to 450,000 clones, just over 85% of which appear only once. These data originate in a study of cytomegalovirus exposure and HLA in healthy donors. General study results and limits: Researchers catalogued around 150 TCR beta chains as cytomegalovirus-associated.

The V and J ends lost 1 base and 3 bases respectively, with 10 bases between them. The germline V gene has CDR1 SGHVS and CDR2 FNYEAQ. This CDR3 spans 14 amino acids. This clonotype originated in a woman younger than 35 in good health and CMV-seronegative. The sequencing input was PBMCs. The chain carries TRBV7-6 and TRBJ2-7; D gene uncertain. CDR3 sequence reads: CASSLGYRDYEQYF. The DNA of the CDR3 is TGTGCCAGCAGCTTAGGCTACCGAGACTACGAGCAGTACTTC.